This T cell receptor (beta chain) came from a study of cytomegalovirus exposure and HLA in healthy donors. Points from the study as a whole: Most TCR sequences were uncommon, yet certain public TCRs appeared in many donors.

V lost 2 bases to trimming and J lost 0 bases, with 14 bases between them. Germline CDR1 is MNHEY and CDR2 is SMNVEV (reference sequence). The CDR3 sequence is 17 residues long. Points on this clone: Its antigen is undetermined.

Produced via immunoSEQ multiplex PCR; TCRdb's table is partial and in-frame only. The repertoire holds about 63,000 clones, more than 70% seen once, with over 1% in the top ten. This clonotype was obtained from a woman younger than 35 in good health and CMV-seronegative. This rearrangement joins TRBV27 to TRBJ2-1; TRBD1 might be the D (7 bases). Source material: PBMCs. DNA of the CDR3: TGTGCCAGCAGTTTAGGCAGGGGGGTGCCCTCCTACAATGAGCAGTTCTTC. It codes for CASSLGRGVPSYNEQFF.